This TCR beta chain was documented in a study of regulatory T cells in long-lasting Graves disease (dated by TCRdb to the early 2020s). Regarding the complete study: Newly diagnosed Graves' disease patients had taken antithyroid drugs for less than 3 months. A total of around 35 samples underwent TCR sequencing, from roughly 13 patients with persistent Graves' disease and 20 or so patients with newly diagnosed Graves' disease. The study was registered as a clinical trial and conducted in China. Patients with persistent Graves' disease were compared with patients with newly diagnosed Graves' disease using TCR sequencing and RNA sequencing of peripheral blood. Paper-wide results and their limitations: Only peripheral blood was studied, because thyroid tissue, the primary lesion, was inaccessible. Lower TCR Shannon entropy and fewer highly expanded clones were observed in persistent Graves' disease patients than in newly diagnosed patients, which suggested clonal expansion. Sequencing and analysis were restricted to the TCR beta chain. Patients with persistent disease shared more public clonotypes (around 2,700) than newly diagnosed patients did (about 1,000). Persistent disease showed preferential use of TRBV28, TRBJ1-2 and TRBJ2-5, whereas newly diagnosed disease favored TRBV20-1 and TRBJ2-1. The authors acknowledged the small sample size as a limitation that may reduce accuracy.

The sample's time point label, in plain terms: newly diagnosed GD, antithyroid drugs for less than 3 months. For both TCR sequencing and RNA sequencing, RNA was extracted from PBMCs using TRIzol. Graves' disease was diagnosed according to American Thyroid Association guidelines. The patients came from an endocrinology department in Xi'an, China. Each patient gave approximately 8.8 milliliters of peripheral blood, collected in an EDTA anticoagulant tube. PBMCs were isolated by Ficoll Paque Plus density gradient separation without further T cell sorting. An Agilent 2100 Bioanalyzer and agarose gel were used to check RNA quality, and a NanoDrop 2000 was used to measure RNA concentration. CDR1 and CDR2 are drawn from the germline V gene (reference sequence): LNHDA, SQIVND. The CDR3 starts with the cysteine, ends with the phenylalanine, and has 19 residues. Just CDR3 DNA is preserved here, 57 bases in frame from base 1. Germline trimming amounts to 5 bases on V and 1 base on J, with 16 as the count of junction bases outside the gene matches.

This clonotype was counted only a few times. Its cognate antigen has yet to be identified. Base qualities were left out, and no much larger clone turns up one base away. Library prep was done by multiplex PCR. The run used an Illumina HiSeq 4000. TCR beta libraries were built with iRepertoire HTBI primers and Arm-PCR amplification of CDR3 regions. PCR products were gel purified before sequencing. In the paper's pipeline: Across samples, 55 to 80 TRBV and 12 to 15 TRBJ segments were identified and used for gene usage analysis of CDR3 amino acid clonotypes. Filtered high-quality paired reads were merged into contigs using COPE and FqMerger. Contigs were aligned with BLAST to IMGT TRBV, TRBD and TRBJ reference genes, and CDR3 was defined per IMGT. Clonotypes above 0.1% frequency were classified as highly expanded clones. Repertoire diversity was measured by Shannon entropy, and V-J evenness by the Gini coefficient. Clonotypes shared by more than one individual were considered public. The public reads were reanalyzed by TCRdb: fastp trimming at Q25, MiXCR alignment, in-frame beta chains only. Rows are combined by CDR3 protein, so each entry shows the most common genes and DNA. These V and J calls rely on TCRdb rather than the paper's analysis. A total of around 320,000 distinct CDR3 sequences appear in this sample, 16% of them only once. The ten biggest clones cover roughly 27% of the sample.

The sample also formed part of further work on T cells in Graves' hyperthyroidism and ophthalmopathy. The other study reports the following: Stable Graves' hyperthyroidism was defined as the absence of progression to ophthalmopathy over 18 months of follow-up. Hyperthyroidism patients were aged 18 to 65 years and newly diagnosed, with disease duration of less than 2 months. Patients with uncontrolled infections, other autoimmune diseases, pregnancy or lactation were excluded. Diagnoses relied on clinical symptoms, serum thyroxine and TRAb, thyroid ultrasound and orbital computed tomography. For the first round of RT-PCR on the TCR CDR3, the HTBI primer set was used together with the Qiagen OneStep RT-PCR kit. Most expanded thyroid clonotypes (frequency above 0.001) were also found in blood, which suggests that blood repertoires may mirror thyroid immune responses. Ophthalmopathy was separated from stable hyperthyroidism by a 13 V-J signature model, with over 85% sensitivity and roughly 84% specificity obtained in cross-validation and 80%/75% obtained in testing. In validation, progression to ophthalmopathy was predicted by the model with 70% to 71% sensitivity and approximately 78% specificity, a median of roughly six months before onset. To identify TCR V-J signatures that set the groups apart, the researchers used a discovery cohort of approximately 98 patients, made up of fewer than 50 with Graves' ophthalmopathy and 57 with stable Graves' hyperthyroidism. Prospective prediction of ophthalmopathy was tested in an independent validation cohort consisting of some 20 hyperthyroidism patients and more than 15 patients who later progressed to ophthalmopathy. For training and testing, the 80 to 100 patients in the discovery cohort were randomly divided in a 7:3 ratio. In roughly six Graves' hyperthyroidism patients, the study also compared T-cell repertoires from thyroid tissue with T-cell repertoires from blood. Following sampling, methimazole starting at 30 mg daily was given to hyperthyroidism patients, and high-dose intravenous methylprednisolone was given to ophthalmopathy patients. A second multiplex PCR round built the libraries, followed by size selection and purification. Sequencing of the libraries was done on an Illumina HiSeq2000 using paired-end 100 bp reads. SOAPnuke was used to process the raw data, throwing out any read that contained adapters or uncalled bases, had a mean Phred below 15, or lacked an exact constant-primer or identifier match. High-quality paired reads were merged using COPE v1.2.5, and each unique nucleotide sequence was defined as a clonotype. Clonotypes were aligned to IMGT TRBV, TRBD and TRBJ reference segments using MiTCR v1.1. Analysis was restricted to V-J combinations with a frequency above 0.0001, which covered over 98% of repertoires. The TCS score was defined as F50 (clonal expansion) divided by E x V (chaos), with BLOSUM62-based TCRdist calculated between CDR3 peptides within each V-J. Welch's t-statistics and random forest reduced several hundred V-J features to 10 to 15, which were used in a naive Bayes classifier (R e1071). No statistical method was used to set the sample size in advance, and investigators knew the group allocation. According to the paper, TCR Vbeta CDR3 sequencing was carried out on some 130 peripheral blood samples, which came from 40 to 45 ophthalmopathy, under 85 hyperthyroidism and about 17 progressor patients.

This TCR was recovered from a man between 40 and 49 years old with Graves disease. Donor details come from another sample of the same person, matched by shared clones. This specimen consisted of peripheral blood mononuclear cells (PBMCs), obtained at new diagnosis, from a patient treated with antithyroid drugs. In this chain, TRBV19 is recombined with TRBJ1-3; 8 junctional bases match TRBD1. The nucleotides read TGTGCCAGTAGTTTGTGGGTTCCCGGGACAGGTGCTTCTGGAAACACCATATATTTT. Translated, this is CASSLWVPGTGASGNTIYF.